This record looks at one T cell receptor (beta chain) sequence and its context. Its antigen is not known. The data were taken from a study of CD8+CD57+ T cells in acquired aplastic anemia. Study overall: The average for DNA from sorted CD4+ and CD8+ cells was around 3.5 ug. The study's findings and limits: For CD8+ Simpson's diversity, patients and controls showed no significant difference. Patients and controls shared 25 to 35 CD8+ CDR3 sequences, which appeared highly expressed in patients and within their immunodominant clones.

Genomic DNA acted as the template from which TCR beta VDJ combination and CDR3 sequence profiling were carried out. TCRdb ran MiXCR on the reads and lists one entry per CDR3 protein. Among 40,000 or so distinct CDR3 sequences listed, 76% were seen once. Trimming stripped 7 bases from V and 0 bases from J, with 13 bases between. Germline CDR1 is MNHNS and CDR2 is SASEGT. The CDR3 is 16 amino acids. This receptor was taken from a human donor in good health, serving as a control. Input material: sorted CD4+, CD8+, or CD8+CD57+ T cells (not recorded which) from PBMCs. The rearrangement joins TRBV6-1 to TRBJ2-6; no clear D. Here the CDR3 reads CASNPSTRSGANVLTF. The CDR3, as DNA: TGTGCCAGCAACCCATCTACCCGCTCTGGGGCCAACGTCCTGACTTTC.